These T cell receptor beta chains were read from a single sample in a study of cytomegalovirus exposure and HLA in healthy donors. The data were produced by immunoSEQ multiplex PCR, yet TCRdb's version contains in-frame clones alone and is incomplete. This table has some 190,000 clones, 70% to 80% appearing once. The material sequenced was PBMCs. The receptors were gathered from a man aged 18 to 29 in good health and CMV-seronegative. The CDR3 runs from the conserved cysteine through the conserved F or W. D genes are given only for firm matches. Clone size is shown for a subset of rows, as once, few, many or a class of expanded clone.

d_call,clone_size,v_call,j_call,cdr3_aa,cdr3_nt
TRBD1,.,TRBV7-9,TRBJ2-1,CASSLGQDVWDEQFF,TGTGCCAGCAGCTTGGGACAGGATGTGTGGGATGAGCAGTTCTTC
.,.,TRBV5-8,TRBJ1-2,CASSLTGSHRGYTF,TGTGCCAGCAGCTTGACAGGGAGCCACCGTGGCTACACCTTC
TRBD2,once,TRBV7-2,TRBJ2-5,CASSLGLAGLMETQYF,TGTGCCAGCAGCTTAGGACTAGCGGGTTTGATGGAGACCCAGTACTTC
TRBD1,.,TRBV5-1,TRBJ1-2,CASNGYDRGGYTF,TGCGCCAGCAACGGTTATGACAGGGGAGGCTACACCTTC
TRBD2,.,TRBV11-3,TRBJ2-5,CASSGTSGIAGRETQYF,TGTGCCAGCAGCGGGACTAGCGGGATAGCTGGACGGGAGACCCAGTACTTC
.,.,TRBV5-8,TRBJ1-2,CASSRGGSGQYGYTF,TGTGCCAGCAGCCGCGGGGGCTCCGGGCAATATGGCTACACCTTC
.,.,TRBV30,TRBJ2-3,CAWRAAASTDTQYF,TGTGCCTGGAGGGCGGCGGCTAGCACAGATACGCAGTATTTT
TRBD1,.,TRBV7-2,TRBJ1-6,CASSFGSGGGSPLHF,TGTGCCAGCAGCTTCGGGTCAGGGGGCGGTTCACCCCTCCACTTT
.,.,TRBV18,TRBJ2-2,CASSLLLDRRELFF,TGTGCCAGCTCCCTCCTCCTGGACAGAAGGGAGCTGTTTTTT
.,.,TRBV7-3,TRBJ1-1,CASSSRGLLDEAFF,TGTGCCAGCAGCTCCAGGGGCCTCTTGGATGAAGCTTTCTTT
TRBD2,once,TRBV9,TRBJ2-1,CASTWGLADNEQFF,TGTGCCAGCACCTGGGGACTAGCGGACAATGAGCAGTTCTTC
TRBD2,.,TRBV9,TRBJ2-3,CASTGRGGIGDTQYF,TGTGCCAGCACCGGGCGGGGGGGCATTGGAGATACGCAGTATTTT
TRBD1,few,TRBV6-1,TRBJ1-4,CASSGQGKLEKLFF,TGTGCCAGCAGCGGACAGGGCAAACTAGAAAAACTGTTTTTT
TRBD2,.,TRBV7-9,TRBJ2-3,CASSPGGGDTQYF,TGTGCCAGCAGCCCCGGGGGGGGAGATACGCAGTATTTT
.,once,TRBV5-1,TRBJ2-5,CASSYGTIETNTYF,TGCGCCAGCAGCTACGGGACAATCGAAACTAATACTTACTTC
.,few,TRBV9,TRBJ1-4,CASSEAGSGEKLFF,TGTGCCAGCAGCGAGGCCGGAAGCGGTGAAAAACTGTTTTTT
.,.,TRBV6-4,TRBJ1-2,CASKPSGGDRYTF,TGTGCCAGCAAACCTTCGGGGGGGGATCGCTACACCTTC
TRBD2,.,TRBV9,TRBJ2-7,CASSVGSGGSSYEQYF,TGTGCCAGCAGCGTCGGGAGCGGGGGAAGCTCCTACGAGCAGTACTTC
TRBD1,.,TRBV7-3,TRBJ2-2,CASSPDRGGRRELFF,TGTGCCAGCAGTCCGGACAGGGGGGGTAGGAGGGAGCTGTTTTTT
.,.,TRBV20-1,TRBJ1-2,CSAHNYGYTF,TGCAGTGCTCATAACTATGGCTACACCTTC
.,.,TRBV15,TRBJ2-2,CATSRDVGRELFF,TGTGCCACCAGCAGAGATGTTGGGCGGGAGCTGTTTTTT
.,few,TRBV11-3,TRBJ2-1,CASSTSLAWNEQFF,TGTGCCAGCAGCACCAGTCTAGCGTGGAATGAGCAGTTCTTC
TRBD1,.,TRBV6-6,TRBJ2-5,CASSQLTGVAEQYF,TGTGCCAGCAGTCAACTAACAGGGGTCGCAGAGCAGTACTTC
.,.,TRBV2,TRBJ1-2,CASTQGQFYGYTF,TGTGCCAGCACCCAGGGACAATTCTATGGCTACACCTTC
.,.,TRBV7-3,TRBJ1-1,CASSLIRGYGTEAFF,TGTGCCAGCAGCTTAATTCGGGGGTATGGTACTGAAGCTTTCTTT
TRBD1,few,TRBV5-4,TRBJ2-1,CASSWDREGEQFF,TGTGCCAGCAGTTGGGACAGGGAGGGTGAGCAGTTCTTC
.,.,TRBV5-1,TRBJ2-3,CASSFGDTQYF,TGCGCCAGCAGCTTCGGAGATACGCAGTATTTT
.,.,TRBV4-2,TRBJ2-1,CASSQDRDTHNEQFF,TGTGCCAGCAGCCAAGATCGGGACACCCACAATGAGCAGTTCTTC
TRBD2,.,TRBV4-3,TRBJ2-7,CASSQDRASGGYEQYF,TGCGCCAGCAGCCAAGATCGGGCTAGCGGGGGCTACGAGCAGTACTTC
TRBD1,.,TRBV29-1,TRBJ2-1,CGVEPSGQGAWNKQFF,TGCGGCGTTGAGCCTTCCGGACAGGGGGCCTGGAATAAGCAGTTCTTC
.,.,TRBV19,TRBJ1-4,CASSDSATNEKLFF,TGTGCCAGTAGCGACAGCGCAACTAATGAAAAACTGTTTTTT
.,few,TRBV7-9,TRBJ2-1,CASTLSPLHNEQFF,TGTGCCAGCACCCTAAGTCCTTTGCACAATGAGCAGTTCTTC
.,.,TRBV28,TRBJ1-5,CASRGGGGLDQPQHF,TGTGCCAGCAGGGGCGGGGGTGGCTTGGATCAGCCCCAGCATTTT
.,few,TRBV18,TRBJ1-5,CASSRQDNQPQHF,TGTGCCAGCTCACGCCAGGACAATCAGCCCCAGCATTTT
TRBD1,.,TRBV29-1,TRBJ1-1,CSVAQGAGREAFF,TGCAGCGTCGCTCAGGGGGCGGGCCGAGAAGCTTTCTTT
TRBD2,once,TRBV10-3,TRBJ2-1,CAIGGLAGGREQFF,TGTGCCATCGGGGGACTAGCGGGAGGGCGGGAGCAGTTCTTC
.,.,TRBV7-8,TRBJ1-2,CASSREGTGRYGYTF,TGTGCCAGCAGCCGAGAGGGCACAGGGCGATATGGCTACACCTTC
TRBD2,.,TRBV7-6,TRBJ2-1,CASSRITSGRAYEQFF,TGTGCCAGCAGCCGAATTACTAGCGGGAGGGCCTATGAGCAGTTCTTC
TRBD2,.,TRBV6-5,TRBJ2-5,CASSYRAGGQETQYF,TGTGCCAGCAGTTACCGAGCGGGGGGGCAGGAGACCCAGTACTTC
TRBD2,.,TRBV7-2,TRBJ2-7,CASSLLAGGITYEQYF,TGTGCCAGCAGCTTATTAGCGGGAGGTATAACCTACGAGCAGTACTTC
.,.,TRBV7-6,TRBJ1-3,CASSRAASQRGGNTIYF,TGTGCCAGCTCAAGAGCTGCGAGTCAGAGGGGGGGAAACACCATATATTTT